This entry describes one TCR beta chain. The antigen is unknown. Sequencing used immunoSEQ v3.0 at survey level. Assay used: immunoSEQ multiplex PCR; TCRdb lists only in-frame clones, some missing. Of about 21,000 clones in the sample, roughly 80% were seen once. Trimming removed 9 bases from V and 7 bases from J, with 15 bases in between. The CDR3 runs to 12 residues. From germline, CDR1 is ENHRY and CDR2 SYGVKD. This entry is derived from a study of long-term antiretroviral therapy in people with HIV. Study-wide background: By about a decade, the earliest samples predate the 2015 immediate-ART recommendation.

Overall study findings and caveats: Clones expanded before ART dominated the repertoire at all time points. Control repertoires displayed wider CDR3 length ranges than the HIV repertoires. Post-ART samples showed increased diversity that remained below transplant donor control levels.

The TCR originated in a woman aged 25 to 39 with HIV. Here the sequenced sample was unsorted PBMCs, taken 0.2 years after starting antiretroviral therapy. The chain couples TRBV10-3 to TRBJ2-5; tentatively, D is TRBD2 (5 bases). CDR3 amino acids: CAIAGNPGTQYF. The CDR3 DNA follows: TGTGCCATTGCCGGGAACCCAGGGACCCAGTACTTC.